These 11 T cell receptor beta chains share one sample of origin, sequenced in a study of T cell changes during pregnancy in multiple sclerosis (dated by TCRdb to between 2018 and 2021). Libraries came from the immunoSEQ multiplex PCR assay. TCRdb re-hosts the immuneACCESS table, in-frame sequences only. Its copies lack some clones; in the studies checked, an unresolved V gene accounts for under half of them, and the cause for the rest is not known. The sample includes 66,000 or so clones, with around nine tenths observed a single time. Roughly 5% of the sample is taken by the ten largest. This sample comprised CD8+ T cells from peripheral blood mononuclear cells, obtained before pregnancy. These receptor sequences come from a female donor with multiple sclerosis, enrolled in a pregnancy study.

The J gene is TRBJ2-3, the V gene TRBV7-3; D ambiguous. V gave up 2 bases and J gave up 2 bases, with 11 bases separating them. This CDR3 comprises 15 residues. In germline, CDR1 is SGHTA, CDR2 FQGTGA. The chain's CDR3 is CASSLGPVPTDTQYF. For the CDR3, the DNA is TGTGCCAGCAGCTTAGGCCCAGTACCCACAGATACGCAGTATTTT.

The rearrangement uses TRBV11-2 and TRBJ2-1, with D maybe TRBD1 (6 bases). This CDR3 region has 15 residues. Germline CDR1 reads SGHAT; CDR2 reads FQNNGV. V lost 1 base and J lost 4, with 11 bases in between. In nucleotides, the CDR3 is TGTGCCAGCAGCTTAGGGACAGCCTTGTACAATGAGCAGTTCTTC. This encodes CASSLGTALYNEQFF.

The chain couples TRBV27 to TRBJ2-7; 7 positions agree with TRBD1. Unmatched junction bases numbered 7, after V lost 2 bases and J lost 6 bases. This CDR3 spans 14 amino acids. Germline loops: CDR1 MNHEY, CDR2 SMNVEV (reference sequence). The CDR3 DNA reads TGTGCCAGCAGTTTACTAGGGGGCCTAGGCGAGCAGTACTTC. This translates into CASSLLGGLGEQYF.

This chain connects TRBV7-2 to TRBJ2-5, with D perhaps TRBD2 (7 bases). Germline V gives CDR1 SGHTA, CDR2 FQGNSA. Trimming left V 1 base short and J 1 base short, with 19 bases between. The CDR3 is made up of 18 amino acids. The CDR3 coding sequence is TGTGCCAGCAGCTTAGAGTTCTGGGGGCGGGGGTCCCAAGAGACCCAGTACTTC. Translating gives CASSLEFWGRGSQETQYF.

The gene calls are TRBV6-1 and TRBJ1-2; 11 bases agree with TRBD1. CDR3 length equals 15 residues. Germline V gene lookup returns CDR1 MNHNS and CDR2 SASEGT. The V segment lost 6 bases and the J segment 5 bases; nucleotides outside the gene matches: 8. CDR3 in DNA: TGTGCCAGCAGCGCGGGACAGGGGGTGGTTTATGGCTACACCTTC. This gives the protein CASSAGQGVVYGYTF.

The gene calls are TRBV29-1 and TRBJ2-2; 9 bases match TRBD2. From germline, CDR1 is SQVTM and CDR2 ANQGSEA. Trimming cost V 6 bases and J 7 bases; bases outside gene matches: 6. The CDR3 is made up of 13 amino acids. Here the CDR3 DNA reads TGCAGCGTGCCGGGACTAGCAAGCGGGGAGCTGTTTTTT. Amino acids: CSVPGLASGELFF.

The V gene is TRBV11-2, the J gene TRBJ2-7; D possibly corresponds to TRBD2 (5 bases). CDR1 and CDR2 (germline): SGHAT, FQNNGV. The CDR3 spans 15 residues. V was trimmed by 3 bases and J by 5 bases, leaving 17 bases between them. CDR3 sequence reads: CASSFHGRPRDEQYF. The CDR3 coding sequence is TGTGCCAGCAGCTTTCACGGACGGCCGAGGGACGAGCAGTACTTC.

The chain links TRBV5-1 to TRBJ1-3; 7 bases align to TRBD1. Germline V gene data show CDR1 as SGHRS and CDR2 as YFSETQ. This CDR3 region has 17 residues. The junction had 11 bases not matched to a gene; V was cut back by 4 bases and J by 1 base. CDR3 sequence: CASSKHRQGSSGNTIYF. CDR3 in DNA: TGCGCCAGCAGCAAACACCGACAGGGTTCATCTGGAAACACCATATATTTT.

The chain links TRBV6-5 to TRBJ1-4, with D hard to call. The CDR3 contains 15 residues. Germline CDR1 MNHEY, CDR2 SVGAGI. Trimming shortened V by 6 bases and J by 0 bases, and 11 bases separated the two germline ends. CDR3 amino acids: CASRSTSSTNEKLFF. As DNA, the CDR3 is TGTGCCAGCAGGTCGACTTCTTCAACTAATGAAAAACTGTTTTTT.

The V gene is TRBV5-4, the J gene TRBJ2-1; possible D gene TRBD1, 6 bases. The V and J ends lost 4 bases and 9 bases respectively, with 20 bases between them. Germline CDR1 is SGHNT and CDR2 is YYREEE (reference sequence). The length of the CDR3 is 15 residues. CDR3 in DNA: TGTGCCAGCAGCCTTCTACAGGGTGCCCCCAGTGAGCAGTTCTTC. It codes for CASSLLQGAPSEQFF.

This clone was observed once. The chain joins TRBV29-1 to TRBJ2-7; 8 nucleotides align to TRBD1. The trim removed 6 bases at V and 1 base at J, leaving 5 bases unmatched. CDR3 size: 13 residues. Germline assignment: CDR1 SQVTM and CDR2 ANQGSEA. The CDR3 loop is CSVLRDRSYEQYF. CDR3 in DNA: TGCAGCGTATTACGGGACAGGTCCTACGAGCAGTACTTC.